This passage covers 23 T cell receptor beta chains from one sample sequenced in a study of human T cells and chemical hapten exposure. Noted time point: patch test 1, 2 weeks after DPC sensitization. Documented treatment: therapeutic diphenylcyclopropenone sensitization with weekly scalp DPC. A single record per CDR3 protein comes from TCRdb applying MiXCR to the RACE reads. The sample consists of more than 80,000 distinct CDR3 sequences, over 6% of them appearing once. The input for sequencing was whole blood, taken in connection with sensitization to the hapten diphenylcyclopropenone (DPC). The receptor source for this set is a woman younger than 45 with alopecia areata. Some clones in this sample may be carry-over from other donors' samples.

This clonotype was recorded a few times. V gene TRBV18 combines with J gene TRBJ1-1, with D uncertain. The CDR3 has 13 amino acids. Trimming cost V 3 bases and J 3 bases, with 8 bases left between them. Germline V lookup: CDR1 KGHSH, CDR2 LQKENI. DNA for the CDR3: TGTGCCAGCTCACCGAGGCAGGACACTGAAGCTTTCTTT. This encodes CASSPRQDTEAFF.

In this sample, this clonotype turned up a few times. Here the CDR3 DNA reads TGTGCCAGCAGCGATTTATCGAACACTGAAGCTTTCTTT. It encodes CASSDLSNTEAFF. The V call is TRBV2, the J call TRBJ1-1; D uncertain. Germline V gene sequence: CDR1 SNHLY, CDR2 FYNNEI. Trimming removed 6 bases at V and 1 base at J, with 9 bases between. CDR3 length: 13 residues.

This clonotype showed up many times. The chain couples TRBV29-1 to TRBJ1-1, with D tentatively TRBD1 (5 bases). V was clipped by 7 bases and J by 1 base, with 16 bases between them. Germline CDR1 and CDR2: SQVTM and ANQGSEA. The CDR3 extends over 14 amino acids. CDR3 protein: CSADRTFPNTEAFF. DNA for the CDR3: TGCAGCGCGGATCGGACATTTCCGAACACTGAAGCTTTCTTT. Full variable domain (outside the CDR3, taken from reference TRBV29-1 and TRBJ1-1): SAVISQKPSRDICQRGTSLTIQCQVDSQVTMMFWYRQQPGQSLTLIATANQGSEATYESGFVIDKFPISRPNLTFSTLTVSNMSPEDSSIYLCSADRTFPNTEAFFGQGTRLTVV.

A few counts support this clonotype. A junction end diverges from the germline sequence, so it may reflect a read error. J is TRBJ1-1 and V is TRBV7-9, with 9 bases identical to TRBD1. This CDR3 comprises 16 residues. Germline V gives CDR1 SEHNR, CDR2 FQNEAQ (reference sequence). CDR3 DNA: TGTGCCAGCAGTTTAGTACAGGGGGCGCAGAACACTGAAGCTTTCTTT. This encodes CASSLVQGAQNTEAFF.

This clonotype occurred many times. The gene calls are TRBV19 and TRBJ1-1; D is possibly TRBD1 (5 bases). Between the trimmed V and J ends, which lost 7 bases and 1 base, there was a span of 16 bases. This CDR3 has 15 amino acids. CDR1 is LNHDA and CDR2 is SQIVND in the germline V gene (reference sequence). The CDR3: CASTGPLTGNTEAFF. Written as DNA, the CDR3 is TGTGCCAGTACCGGCCCCCTTACAGGGAACACTGAAGCTTTCTTT.

This clonotype turned up a few times. V usage is TRBV3-1 and J usage is TRBJ1-2; D gene uncertain. The CDR3 runs 15 residues. CDR1 LGHDT and CDR2 YNNKEL come from the germline V gene (reference sequence). The V end lost 1 base, the J end lost 4 bases, and 13 bases lay between the germline ends. As DNA, the CDR3 is TGTGCCAGCAGCCAAGCGGGAGACTTCGGCTATGGCTACACCTTC. The encoded protein is CASSQAGDFGYGYTF. Filled out from reference TRBV3-1 and TRBJ1-2, the complete variable domain reads DTAVSQTPKYLVTQMGNDKSIKCEQNLGHDTMYWYKQDSKKFLKIMFSYNNKELIINETVPNRFSPKSPDKAHLNLHINSLELGDSAVYFCASSQAGDFGYGYTFGSGTRLTVV.

This clonotype showed up just a few times. This chain joins TRBV29-1 and TRBJ1-2; the D gene is possibly TRBD1 (5 bases). CDR3 size: 13 residues. The V end was cut by 2 bases, the J end by 7 bases, with 14 bases between. Germline CDR1 is SQVTM and CDR2 is ANQGSEA. The CDR3 DNA is TGCAGCGTTGAAACCTTTACAGGTGCTGGCTACACCTTC. Protein sequence: CSVETFTGAGYTF.

This clonotype was counted ten times or more. CDR3 protein: CASSEFGRGEAKNIQYF. DNA of the CDR3: TGTGCCAGCAGTGAATTTGGCAGGGGGGAAGCCAAAAACATTCAGTACTTC. This chain links TRBV6-1 with TRBJ2-4, with D possibly being TRBD1 (7 bases). This CDR3 region has 17 residues. Germline V gives CDR1 MNHNS, CDR2 SASEGT. V was cut by 2 bases and J by 0 bases, with 14 bases left in between.

This clonotype was counted only a few times. This rearrangement joins TRBV6-6 to TRBJ2-7, with a weak D call TRBD2 (6 bases). Germline CDR1 MNHNY, CDR2 SVGAGI (reference sequence). The CDR3 extends over 14 amino acids. Trimming cost V 7 bases and J 2 bases, with 15 bases left between them. The CDR3 coding sequence is TGTGCCAGCAACCGTATTGGGAGGACCTACGAGCAGTACTTC. This translates into CASNRIGRTYEQYF.

This clonotype was seen repeatedly, ten times or more. The rearrangement uses TRBV18 and TRBJ2-5; either TRBD1 or TRBD2 may fit D (5 bases each). Germline V gene data show CDR1 as KGHSH and CDR2 as LQKENI. V was shortened by 0 bases and J by 4 bases, with 12 bases between the two germline ends. The CDR3 spans 15 residues. The CDR3 region has the DNA TGTGCCAGCTCACCACCGTCCGGGGCTCCAGAGACCCAGTACTTC. Its translation is CASSPPSGAPETQYF.

This clonotype was counted many times. V and J are TRBV12-3 or TRBV12-4 and TRBJ1-5; weak D call: TRBD1 (6 bases). CDR3 length equals 16 residues. V lost 7 bases and J 4 bases, leaving 20 bases between the germline ends. The chain's CDR3 is CASILGGQKMNQPQHF. The CDR3 DNA reads TGTGCCAGCATCCTGGGGGGGCAGAAGATGAATCAGCCCCAGCATTTT.

Note on this clonotype: This may arise from a read error, as a much more abundant clone is one base away. The chain joins TRBV12-3 or TRBV12-4 to TRBJ2-3; D could derive from TRBD1 or TRBD2 (5 bases each). This CDR3 region has 18 residues. CDR3 residues: CASSLVLGGGLSTDKQYF. The CDR3 DNA is TGTGCCAGCAGCCTGGTGCTTGGTGGGGGTTTAAGCACAGATAAGCAGTATTTT.

This clonotype was seen repeatedly, ten times or more. The chain links TRBV7-9 to TRBJ1-1; no firm D call. The germline gives CDR1 SEHNR, CDR2 FQNEAQ (reference sequence). The V and J ends lost 7 bases and 1 base respectively, with 16 bases between them. The CDR3 is 15 amino acids. DNA for the CDR3: TGTGCCAGCACCCCGGGCGGCGGATCGAACACTGAAGCTTTCTTT. This translates into CASTPGGGSNTEAFF.

This clonotype was counted at least ten times. V and J are TRBV11-2 and TRBJ2-3; TRBD2 matches 8 bases. V lost 3 bases to trimming and J lost 0 bases; unmatched junction nucleotides: 11. Germline V gene sequence: CDR1 SGHAT, CDR2 FQNNGV. This CDR3 has 18 residues. DNA for the CDR3: TGTGCCAGCAGCTTCGCCAGCGGGGGAGGACTTAGCACAGATACGCAGTATTTT. The encoded protein is CASSFASGGGLSTDTQYF.

This rearrangement joins TRBV6-5 to TRBJ1-1; tentative D call: TRBD1 (6 bases). There are 13 residues in the CDR3. V shed 0 bases and J shed 6 bases, with 8 bases lying between them. In germline, CDR1 is MNHEY, CDR2 SVGAGI. CDR3 bases: TGTGCCAGCAGTTACTCGCCAGGGGCTGAAGCTTTCTTT. Protein sequence: CASSYSPGAEAFF.

The chain is built from TRBV5-1 and TRBJ1-1, with D unclear. Trimming removed 3 bases at V and 6 bases at J, with 9 bases between. The CDR3 spans 12 residues. Per the germline V gene, CDR1 is SGHRS and CDR2 is YFSETQ. Here the CDR3 reads CASSSGRAEAFF. Written as DNA, the CDR3 is TGCGCCAGCAGCTCCGGTAGGGCTGAAGCTTTCTTT.

V gene TRBV6-5 combines with J gene TRBJ2-6; possibly TRBD1 for D (6 bases). CDR1 is MNHEY, CDR2 SVGAGI, per germline. V lost 8 bases, J lost 0 bases, and 14 bases lay in between. CDR3 length: 16 amino acids. The CDR3 nucleotides are TGTGCCAGCGGCCCCGGCAGGGGCTCTGGGGCCAACGTCCTGACTTTC. Its translation: CASGPGRGSGANVLTF.

In its sample, this clonotype was seen a few times. The chain is built from TRBV5-1 and TRBJ2-3; D may be TRBD1 (5 bases). CDR1 is SGHRS and CDR2 is YFSETQ in the germline V gene. This CDR3 is built from 17 residues. V lost 3 bases and J 2 bases, leaving 19 bases between the germline ends. The CDR3 DNA is TGCGCCAGCAGCTACGACAGAACTCCACCCTCCACAGATACGCAGTATTTT. Encoded protein: CASSYDRTPPSTDTQYF.

Ten or more counts support this clonotype. This chain uses TRBV3-1 with TRBJ2-7; D is ambiguous. V lost 1 base and J 4 bases, leaving 8 bases between the germline ends. The CDR3 has 13 residues. Per germline, CDR1 LGHDT and CDR2 YNNKEL (reference sequence). CDR3 in amino acids: CASSQVMGYEQYF. DNA for the CDR3: TGTGCCAGCAGCCAAGTGATGGGGTACGAGCAGTACTTC.

This clonotype has just a few counts. The chain is built from TRBV7-6 and TRBJ1-1; 8 nucleotides line up with TRBD1. Germline loops: CDR1 SGHVS, CDR2 FNYEAQ. The CDR3 extends over 15 amino acids. Trimming at V came to 6 bases and at J to 1 base, leaving 7 bases not matched to a gene. CDR3 residues: CASRLRDRSNTEAFF. For the CDR3, the DNA is TGTGCCAGCAGGCTCCGGGACAGGTCGAACACTGAAGCTTTCTTT.

There are many counts of this clonotype. One junction end does not reproduce the germline sequence, and a read error may be involved. This chain uses TRBV12-3 or TRBV12-4 with TRBJ1-2; 7 bases map to TRBD1. This CDR3 comprises 13 residues. This CDR3 reads CASSLDRVQGYTF. The CDR3 coding sequence is TGTGCCAGCAGCTTAGACAGGGTCCAGGGCTACACCTTC.

The table lists this clonotype with a few counts. This sequence joins TRBV18 and TRBJ2-5; D uncertain. The V gene lost 3 bases and the J gene lost 5 bases, with 16 bases spanning the gap. The CDR3 contains 15 residues. In germline, CDR1 is KGHSH, CDR2 LQKENI. The CDR3, as DNA: TGTGCCAGCTCACCCCAGGACGGATGGCTTGAGACCCAGTACTTC. Translating it yields CASSPQDGWLETQYF.

This clonotype was picked up many times. V gene TRBV20-1 combines with J gene TRBJ2-7; TRBD1 matches at 8 bases. This CDR3 is 14 amino acids long. Unmatched junction bases numbered 9, after V lost 3 bases and J lost 5 bases. Germline-derived CDR1 and CDR2 are DFQATT and SNEGSKA (reference sequence). The CDR3 nucleotides are TGCAGTGCTAGTATCCCAGGGGGCGGGGACGAGCAGTACTTC. It codes for CSASIPGGGDEQYF.